This TCR beta chain derives from a study of cytomegalovirus exposure and HLA in healthy donors. Study-level results: Among immune exposure information, only CMV serostatus was available. Later work found most CMV-associated TCR beta chains apparently HLA-restricted.

Donors likely had unrecorded immune exposures despite being nominally healthy when sampled. Concerning this clone: Its antigen is still unknown.

PCR used 60 Vbeta primers and 13 Jbeta primers. Using immunoSEQ multiplex PCR, the repertoire was profiled, and TCRdb retains in-frame clones only, with some absent. The sample yields some 150,000 clones, approximately 80% seen once. The clonotype was recovered from a middle-aged man in good health and CMV-seronegative. Sequencing used PBMCs.

In DNA form, the CDR3 reads TGTGCCAGCAGGTACGCCCGGGGGGTCGAGCTTAACTATGGCTACACCTTC. Amino acid sequence: CASRYARGVELNYGYTF. V gene TRBV25-1 combines with J gene TRBJ1-2; D is possibly TRBD1 (5 bases). Trimming stripped 6 bases from V and 1 base from J, with 21 bases between. The CDR3 covers 17 residues. Germline assignment: CDR1 MGHDK and CDR2 SYGVNS.